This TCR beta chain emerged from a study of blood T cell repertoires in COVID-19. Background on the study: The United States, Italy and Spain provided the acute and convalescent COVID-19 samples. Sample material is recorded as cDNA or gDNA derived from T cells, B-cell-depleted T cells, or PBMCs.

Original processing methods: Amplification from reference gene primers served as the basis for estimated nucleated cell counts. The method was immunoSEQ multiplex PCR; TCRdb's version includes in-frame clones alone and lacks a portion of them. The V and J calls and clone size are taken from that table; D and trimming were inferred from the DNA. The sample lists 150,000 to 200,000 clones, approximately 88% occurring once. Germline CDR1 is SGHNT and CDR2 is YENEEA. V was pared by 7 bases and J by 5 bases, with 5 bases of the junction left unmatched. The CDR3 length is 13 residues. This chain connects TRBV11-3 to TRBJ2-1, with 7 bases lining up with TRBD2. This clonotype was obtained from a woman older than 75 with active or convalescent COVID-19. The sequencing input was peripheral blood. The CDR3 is CASMGGKNNEQFF. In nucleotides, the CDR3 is TGTGCCAGCATGGGGGGGAAAAACAATGAGCAGTTCTTC.